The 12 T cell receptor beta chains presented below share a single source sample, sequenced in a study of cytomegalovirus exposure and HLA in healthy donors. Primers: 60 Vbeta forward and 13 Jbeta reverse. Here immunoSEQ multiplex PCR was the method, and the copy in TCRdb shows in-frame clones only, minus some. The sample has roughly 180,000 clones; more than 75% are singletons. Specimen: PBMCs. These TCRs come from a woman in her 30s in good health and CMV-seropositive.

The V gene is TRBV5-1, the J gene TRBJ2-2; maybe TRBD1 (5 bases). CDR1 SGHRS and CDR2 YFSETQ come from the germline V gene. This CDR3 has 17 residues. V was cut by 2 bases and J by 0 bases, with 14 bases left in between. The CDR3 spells CASSFMGQGPNTGELFF. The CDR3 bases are TGCGCCAGCAGCTTTATGGGGCAGGGCCCGAACACCGGGGAGCTGTTTTTT.

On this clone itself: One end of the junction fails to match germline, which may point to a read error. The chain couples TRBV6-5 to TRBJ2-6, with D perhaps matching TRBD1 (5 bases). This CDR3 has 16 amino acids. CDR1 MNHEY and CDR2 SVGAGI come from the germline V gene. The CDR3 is CASSYNQGSGANGLTF. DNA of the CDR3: TGTGCCAGCAGTTACAACCAGGGTTCTGGGGCCAACGGCCTGACTTTC.

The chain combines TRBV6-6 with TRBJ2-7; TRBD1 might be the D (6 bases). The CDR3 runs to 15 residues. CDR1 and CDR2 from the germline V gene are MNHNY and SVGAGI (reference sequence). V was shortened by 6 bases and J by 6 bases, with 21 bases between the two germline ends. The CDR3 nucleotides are TGTGCCAGCAGCCCCTGGGGACAATATAAAGCCGAGCAGTACTTC. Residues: CASSPWGQYKAEQYF.

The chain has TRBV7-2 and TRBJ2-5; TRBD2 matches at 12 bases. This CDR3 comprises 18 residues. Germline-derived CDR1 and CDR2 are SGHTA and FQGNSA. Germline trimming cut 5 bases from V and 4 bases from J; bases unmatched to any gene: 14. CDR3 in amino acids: CASSTRLGLAGGLETQYF. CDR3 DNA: TGTGCCAGCAGCACCCGCCTGGGGCTAGCGGGGGGGCTAGAGACCCAGTACTTC.

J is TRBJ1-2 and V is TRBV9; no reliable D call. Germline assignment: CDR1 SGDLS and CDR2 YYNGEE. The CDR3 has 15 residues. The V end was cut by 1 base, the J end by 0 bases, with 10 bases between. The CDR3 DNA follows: TGTGCCAGCAGCGTAAGTCCAGTGACTAACTATGGCTACACCTTC. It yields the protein CASSVSPVTNYGYTF.

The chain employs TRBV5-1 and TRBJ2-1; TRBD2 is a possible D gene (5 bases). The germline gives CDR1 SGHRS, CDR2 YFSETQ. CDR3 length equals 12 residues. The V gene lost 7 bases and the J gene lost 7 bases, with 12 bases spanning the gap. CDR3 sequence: CASLVARNEQFF. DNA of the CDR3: TGCGCCAGCCTCGTAGCGCGGAATGAGCAGTTCTTC.

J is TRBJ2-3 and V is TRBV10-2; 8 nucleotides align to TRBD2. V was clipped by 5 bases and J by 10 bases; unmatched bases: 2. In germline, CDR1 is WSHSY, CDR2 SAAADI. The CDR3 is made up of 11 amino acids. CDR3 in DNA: TGCGCCAGCAGTTCGGGGGGGTCGCAGTATTTT. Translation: CASSSGGSQYF.

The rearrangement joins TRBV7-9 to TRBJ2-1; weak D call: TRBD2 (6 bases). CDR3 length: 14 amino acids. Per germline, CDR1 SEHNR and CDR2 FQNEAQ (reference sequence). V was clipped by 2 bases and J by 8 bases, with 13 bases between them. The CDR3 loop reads CASSLYAGSDEQFF. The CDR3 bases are TGTGCCAGCAGCTTATATGCGGGGAGCGATGAGCAGTTCTTC.

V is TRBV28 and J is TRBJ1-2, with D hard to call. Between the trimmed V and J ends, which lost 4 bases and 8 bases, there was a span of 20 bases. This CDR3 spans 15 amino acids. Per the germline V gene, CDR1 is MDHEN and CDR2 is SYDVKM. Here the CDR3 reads CASSSQPRTGKGYTF. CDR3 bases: TGTGCCAGCAGTTCCCAGCCGAGAACGGGAAAGGGCTACACCTTC.

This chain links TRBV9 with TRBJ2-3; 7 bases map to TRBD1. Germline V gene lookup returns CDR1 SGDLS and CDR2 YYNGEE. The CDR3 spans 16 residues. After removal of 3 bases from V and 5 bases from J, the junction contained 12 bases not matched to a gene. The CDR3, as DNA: TGTGCCAGCAGCGCCGCCCAAGGGGGCAACGTAGATACGCAGTATTTT. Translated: CASSAAQGGNVDTQYF.

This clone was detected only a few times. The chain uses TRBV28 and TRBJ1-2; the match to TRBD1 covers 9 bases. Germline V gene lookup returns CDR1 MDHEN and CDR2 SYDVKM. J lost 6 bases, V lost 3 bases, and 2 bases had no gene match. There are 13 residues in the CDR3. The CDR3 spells CASSLRTGDGYTF. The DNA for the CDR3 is TGTGCCAGCAGTTTGAGGACAGGGGATGGCTACACCTTC.

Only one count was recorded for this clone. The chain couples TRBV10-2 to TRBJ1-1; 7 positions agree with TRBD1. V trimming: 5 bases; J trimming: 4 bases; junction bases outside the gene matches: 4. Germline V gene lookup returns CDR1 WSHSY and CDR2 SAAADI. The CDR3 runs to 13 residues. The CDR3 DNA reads TGCGCCAGCAGTCCTAACAGGGGCACTGAAGCTTTCTTT. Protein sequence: CASSPNRGTEAFF.